This T cell receptor (beta chain) was identified during a study of shared clonotypes between healthy human individuals. Study in general: Plates per donor: three CD4 naive, three CD4 memory, two CD8 naive, one CD8 memory.

Study results and caveats: Generation probabilities were higher for clonotypes shared across all four sorted-subset donors than for unshared ones. Clonotypes that were shared across a handful of donors made up around 4.6% of naive CD4 clonotypes.

Sequenced by immunoSEQ multiplex PCR; TCRdb stores in-frame clones only, minus some. The sample has 1.5 million to 1.9 million clones, about 98% seen once. Comments on this clone: Its target is not known.

This CDR3 is 16 amino acids long. In germline, CDR1 is SGDLS, CDR2 YYNGEE. Germline trimming cut 3 bases from V and 3 bases from J; bases unmatched to any gene: 10. The sequence was obtained from a man between 25 and 39 years old in good health. This sequence joins TRBV9 and TRBJ2-5; TRBD1 matches 8 bases. Material: naive CD4+ T cells sorted from blood. The sample's subset: CD45RA+ positively selected. CDR3 protein: CASSAGRAGGEETQYF. The CDR3 coding sequence is TGTGCCAGCAGCGCAGGAAGGGCAGGGGGCGAAGAGACCCAGTACTTC.